These 7 T cell receptor beta chains share one sample of origin, sequenced in a study of cytomegalovirus exposure and HLA in healthy donors. Amplification used 60 Vbeta primers and 13 Jbeta primers. Libraries were prepared by immunoSEQ multiplex PCR; TCRdb keeps only in-frame clonotypes and omits some of them. The table records about 170,000 clones, roughly 72% of them present only once. The sequencing sample was made of PBMCs. The receptors stem from a man aged 35 to 55 in good health and CMV-seropositive.

The rearrangement uses TRBV30 and TRBJ1-1; TRBD1 aligns across 8 bases. CDR1 and CDR2 (germline): GTSNPN, SVGIG (reference sequence). The CDR3 is made up of 16 amino acids. With 5 bases clipped from V and 5 bases from J, the junction kept 16 bases outside the gene matches. This CDR3 is CAWVGVQGASGTEAFF. CDR3 bases: TGTGCCTGGGTTGGGGTCCAGGGGGCGTCGGGGACTGAAGCTTTCTTT. Looking up the rest from reference TRBV30 and TRBJ1-1 gives the full variable domain: SQTIHQWPATLVQPVGSPLSLECTVEGTSNPNLYWYRQAAGRGLQLLFYSVGIGQISSEVPQNLSASRPQDRQFILSSKKLLLSDSGFYLCAWVGVQGASGTEAFFGQGTRLTVV.

V is TRBV5-1 and J is TRBJ2-5; tentative D call: TRBD1 (6 bases). The better agreement between TRBJ2-7 and the DNA end casts doubt on the J call. Germline lookup yields CDR1 SGHRS and CDR2 YFSETQ. This CDR3 is built from 13 residues. In DNA, the CDR3 is TGCGCCAGCAGCTTGGAGGGACAATACGAGCAGTACTTC. It specifies CASSLEGQYEQYF.

The chain uses TRBV9 and TRBJ2-7; D is ambiguous. The V and J ends lost 0 bases and 0 bases respectively, with 7 bases between them. This CDR3 has 14 amino acids. CDR1 and CDR2 from the germline V gene are SGDLS and YYNGEE. In DNA form, the CDR3 reads TGTGCCAGCAGCGTAGCTGCTAGCTCCTACGAGCAGTACTTC. Its protein product is CASSVAASSYEQYF. Complete variable domain (other parts from reference TRBV9 and TRBJ2-7): DSGVTQTPKHLITATGQRVTLRCSPRSGDLSVYWYQQSLDQGLQFLIQYYNGEERAKGNILERFSAQQFPDLHSELNLSSLELGDSALYFCASSVAASSYEQYFGPGTRLTVT.

The chain uses TRBV30 and TRBJ1-6; D is uncertain. Per the germline V gene, CDR1 is GTSNPN and CDR2 is SVGIG (reference sequence). The CDR3 is made up of 13 amino acids. The V end was cut by 0 bases, the J end by 10 bases, with 10 bases between. CDR3 amino acids: CAWSVFERSPLHF. The CDR3 DNA follows: TGTGCCTGGAGTGTTTTCGAGAGGTCACCCCTCCACTTT.

CDR3 protein: CASRPTGDSNQPQHF. CDR3 bases: TGTGCCAGCAGGCCGACAGGGGACAGCAATCAGCCCCAGCATTTT. The chain carries TRBV2 and TRBJ1-5; 8 bases align to TRBD1. V lost 6 bases, J lost 1 base, and 5 bases stayed unmatched. Per germline, CDR1 SNHLY and CDR2 FYNNEI. There are 15 residues in the CDR3.

The V call is TRBV15, the J call TRBJ2-3, with TRBD1 matching over 9 bases. The V and J ends lost 4 bases and 4 bases, in that order; junction bases with no gene match: 6. The CDR3 length is 15 residues. Germline V gene sequence: CDR1 LNHNV, CDR2 YYDKDF (reference sequence). In nucleotides, the CDR3 is TGTGCCACCAGCACCCGGGACAGGGCTGCAGATACGCAGTATTTT. It is translated as CATSTRDRAADTQYF.

The CDR3 DNA reads TGTGCCAGCAGTGAAGCGACAGGGTCCTACAATGAGCAGTTCTTC. Encoded protein: CASSEATGSYNEQFF. The V and J genes are TRBV6-1 and TRBJ2-1; 7 bases fit TRBD1. The CDR3 spans 15 residues. The germline V gene encodes CDR1 MNHNS and CDR2 SASEGT. The ends lost 0 bases at V and 1 base at J; junction bases unmatched: 0.